Presented here are 21 T cell receptor beta chains from one specimen sequenced in a study of monozygotic twins with inflammatory bowel disease. TCRdb re-analyzed the 5' RACE reads; it lists each CDR3 protein once, without DNA. Found here are nearly 450,000 distinct CDR3 sequences; the top ten clones hold 2% to 2.5%. The source material was blood. The receptors stem from a human donor with ulcerative colitis or Crohn's disease, or a healthy co-twin of an affected twin (not recorded which).

V usage is TRBV28 and J usage is TRBJ2-1; lacking DNA, the TRBD2 call made by TCRdb goes unchecked. CDR3 length: 15 residues. Germline V gives CDR1 MDHEN, CDR2 SYDVKM. The CDR3 is CASSSRLAGSFEQFF. The whole variable domain, remainder taken from reference TRBV28 and TRBJ2-1, is DVKVTQSSRYLVKRTGEKVFLECVQDMDHENMFWYRQDPGLGLRLIYFSYDVKMKEKGDIPEGYSVSREKKERFSLILESASTNQTSMYLCASSSRLAGSFEQFFGPGTRLTVL.

The chain couples TRBV7-2 to TRBJ1-5; checking the TCRdb D call of TRBD1 is not possible without DNA. In germline, CDR1 is SGHTA, CDR2 FQGNSA. This CDR3 is built from 16 residues. The chain's CDR3 is CASSLGGGGPNQPQHF.

J is TRBJ2-2 and V is TRBV5-5. The CDR3 covers 14 residues. Germline V gene lookup returns CDR1 SGHKS and CDR2 YYEKEE (reference sequence). The CDR3 spells CASSLEFPRLELFF.

The chain couples TRBV12-3 or TRBV12-4 to TRBJ2-5. CDR3 length: 12 residues. CDR3 protein: CASTLSGETQYF.

V is TRBV3-1 and J is TRBJ2-2; TCRdb selects TRBD2, and the lack of DNA leaves this call unchecked. Germline CDR1 is LGHDT and CDR2 is YNNKEL (reference sequence). CDR3 length: 18 amino acids. The CDR3 sequence is CASSQVLLAEESTGELFF.

V gene TRBV6-1 combines with J gene TRBJ2-7; no DNA is available, so the TRBD2 call from TCRdb remains unchecked. Germline V gene lookup returns CDR1 MNHNS and CDR2 SASEGT. The CDR3 is 18 amino acids. This CDR3 reads CASSTGTSGTISSYEQYF.

This chain links TRBV20-1 with TRBJ2-5. CDR1 and CDR2 (germline): DFQATT, SNEGSKA (reference sequence). This CDR3 is 12 amino acids long. CDR3 protein: CSARELEKTQYF.

The gene calls are TRBV20-1 and TRBJ2-1; TCRdb picks TRBD1, but there is no DNA to check that call. The length of the CDR3 is 14 residues. Germline V CDR1 and CDR2: DFQATT, SNEGSKA (reference sequence). The CDR3 reads CSAGRRGISNEQFF.

The chain uses TRBV7-3 and TRBJ2-6; no DNA is available, so the TRBD2 call from TCRdb remains unchecked. Looked up from germline, CDR1 is SGHTA and CDR2 is FQGTGA. The length of the CDR3 is 20 residues. CDR3 amino acids: CASSPGGRPWGLSGANVLTF.

V is TRBV6-2 or TRBV6-3 and J is TRBJ1-5; with no DNA, the TCRdb D assignment of TRBD1 cannot be verified. CDR1 and CDR2 from the germline V gene are MNHEY and SVGEGT. CDR3 length: 13 amino acids. CDR3 sequence: CASNWQGHQPQHF.

The chain employs TRBV29-1 and TRBJ2-7. The CDR3 loop spans 12 amino acids. Germline V gene data show CDR1 as SQVTM and CDR2 as ANQGSEA. CDR3: CSVVGSSYEQYF.

V gene TRBV4-2 combines with J gene TRBJ2-1; TCRdb's D call of TRBD1 is untestable without DNA. Germline CDR1 LGHNA, CDR2 YNFKEQ. CDR3 size: 14 residues. This chain's CDR3 is CASSQEGGRNEQFF.

The V call is TRBV6-1, the J call TRBJ2-3. Germline-derived CDR1 and CDR2 are MNHNS and SASEGT. This CDR3 spans 14 amino acids. This chain's CDR3 is CATDDTFVTDTQYF.

V usage is TRBV3-1 and J usage is TRBJ2-7; the TCRdb D gene call, TRBD2, has no DNA to confirm it. This CDR3 contains 16 residues. The V gene's germline CDR1 is LGHDT and CDR2 YNNKEL (reference sequence). This CDR3 is CASSQDMGLSSYEQYF.

The genes are TRBV4-1 and TRBJ2-2. CDR3 size: 14 residues. Germline CDR1 is MGHRA and CDR2 is YSYEKL. The CDR3 region is CASSQDGVTGDLFF.

The J gene is TRBJ2-3, the V gene TRBV4-1; TCRdb gives TRBD1 as the D gene, but with no DNA this cannot be confirmed. Per germline, CDR1 MGHRA and CDR2 YSYEKL. The CDR3 runs to 16 residues. The CDR3: CASSQDLERGPDTQYF.

The chain uses TRBV5-1 and TRBJ2-3; no DNA is available, so the TRBD2 call from TCRdb remains unchecked. Germline CDR1 SGHRS, CDR2 YFSETQ. This CDR3 comprises 15 residues. The CDR3 reads CASSSHPPSTDTQYF. Full variable domain (outside the CDR3, taken from reference TRBV5-1 and TRBJ2-3): KAGVTQTPRYLIKTRGQQVTLSCSPISGHRSVSWYQQTPGQGLQFLFEYFSETQRNKGNFPGRFSGRQFSNSRSEMNVSTLELGDSALYLCASSSHPPSTDTQYFGPGTRLTVL.

The rearrangement joins TRBV20-1 to TRBJ1-5; the TRBD1 assignment by TCRdb is unverifiable without DNA. The V gene's germline CDR1 is DFQATT and CDR2 SNEGSKA (reference sequence). This CDR3 has 13 residues. The CDR3 protein is CSARSQGGQPQHF.

This chain joins TRBV7-2 and TRBJ2-3; TCRdb's D call of TRBD1 is untestable without DNA. The CDR3 covers 14 residues. The germline gives CDR1 SGHTA, CDR2 FQGNSA. The CDR3 region is CASRPPLGPDTQYF. The variable domain in full, completed from reference TRBV7-2 and TRBJ2-3, reads GAGVSQSPSNKVTEKGKDVELRCDPISGHTALYWYRQSLGQGLEFLIYFQGNSAPDKSGLPSDRFSAERTGGSVSTLTIQRTQQEDSAVYLCASRPPLGPDTQYFGPGTRLTVL.

The CDR3: CASSRGASGAYNEQFF. The chain is built from TRBV5-6 and TRBJ2-1; TCRdb proposes TRBD2, but this gene call is untestable without DNA. Germline CDR1 reads SGHDT; CDR2 reads YYEEEE. This CDR3 region has 16 residues.

The chain has TRBV25-1 and TRBJ1-5. The V gene's germline CDR1 is MGHDK and CDR2 SYGVNS. The CDR3 covers 14 residues. The CDR3 here is CASSSVESNQPQHF.